Listed below are T cell receptor beta chains from one sample, sequenced in a study of CD8 T cells in ankylosing spondylitis. TCRdb re-derived calls from the 5' RACE reads in MiXCR, one entry per CDR3 protein. The sample has hundreds of thousands of distinct CDR3 sequences, about an eighth seen once; the top ten hold about 0.49%. What was sequenced was blood, either unsorted or a sorted T cell fraction (not recorded which). Source of these receptors: a male donor with ankylosing spondylitis. The conserved cysteine and the conserved F or W are not part of the CDR3 here. The size of a clone is reported for some rows only, either as once, few or many, or as a class for expanded clones.

j_call v_call clone_size cdr3_aa
TRBJ2-5 TRBV6-5 many ASSYWERSRGTQY
TRBJ2-7 TRBV20-1 few SAPTTRDWGEQY
TRBJ1-2 TRBV20-1 many SLRRGAESYGYT
TRBJ1-2 TRBV5-6 few ASSLGPGYT
TRBJ2-1 TRBV20-1 few SAHDKGPGYNEQF
TRBJ2-5 TRBV4-1 few ASSQGTWALQETQY
TRBJ2-5 TRBV20-1 - SARQDSSLETQY
TRBJ2-1 TRBV20-1 many SANQWSGGAWSSYNEQF
TRBJ1-1 TRBV20-1 many SARLPGRLNTEAF
TRBJ2-6 TRBV29-1 - SVLRPGQGAIGANVLT
TRBJ2-5 TRBV20-1 - SASTGKVQETQY
TRBJ2-2 TRBV6-1 - ASSGQGPYTGELF
TRBJ2-7 TRBV18 - ASSDRGWEQY
TRBJ1-2 TRBV11-2 - ASSFSSGRNYGYT
TRBJ2-7 TRBV4-3 - VSSQEGATGVWSEQY
TRBJ1-4 TRBV5-5 few ASSLTANEKLF
TRBJ2-2 TRBV7-2 many ASSPRLGGELF